This entry is about one T cell receptor (beta chain). The entry originates in a study of T cell changes during pregnancy in multiple sclerosis. Germline values: CDR1 MNHEY, CDR2 SMNVEV (reference sequence). This CDR3 comprises 11 residues. Trimming stripped 8 bases from V and 10 bases from J, with 11 bases between. Repertoires were generated with immunoSEQ multiplex PCR, while TCRdb's copy carries only in-frame clones and drops some. The sample records about 110,000 clones, around 93% being singletons. This TCR came from a female donor in good health, enrolled as a control in a pregnancy study. Sample: peripheral blood, taken in the third trimester of pregnancy. The chain is built from TRBV27 and TRBJ1-4; D gene uncertain. The CDR3 sequence: CASSREGKLFF. The CDR3 DNA sequence: TGTGCCAGCTCACGGGAAGGAAAACTGTTTTTT.